The TCR beta chain under discussion was sequenced for a study of T cell clonotyping in hematopoietic cell transplantation. Broader study findings: After transplant, recipient diversity fell while pathologically expanded clonotypes grew through day 180.

Assay used: immunoSEQ multiplex PCR; TCRdb lists only in-frame clones, some missing. This sample has approximately 12,000 clones; roughly 89% occur once, and the top ten carry about 15%. The CDR3 loop spans 14 amino acids. Germline CDR1 reads MNHEY; CDR2 reads SVGAGI. The ends lost 2 bases at V and 5 bases at J; junction bases unmatched: 1. With regard to this clone: Its cognate antigen is unknown.

The rearrangement joins TRBV6-5 to TRBJ1-5; 9 positions agree with TRBD1. The sequence was collected from a female patient in her sixties who had an allogeneic stem cell transplant from an unrelated donor, so the T cells may come from the graft donor. Some clones in this sample may be carry-over from other donors' samples. This specimen was PBMCs, taken 100 days after allogeneic stem cell transplant. This CDR3 is CASSYGTGHQPQHF. The CDR3 bases are TGTGCCAGCAGTTACGGGACAGGGCATCAGCCCCAGCATTTT.